Sequencing of this T cell receptor beta chain was carried out in a study of CD8 T cells in Susac syndrome. Points from the study as a whole: As the study acknowledged, the number of individuals who were part of its TCR sequencing and HLA analysis was relatively small.

As for this clonotype: Its antigen is not known.

FACS was used to enrich TEMRA cells, whereas the CD8+ and CD4+ T cells were obtained by negative isolation. Random hexamers primed reverse transcription of about 0.5 to 1 ug RNA. An immunoSEQ multiplex PCR amplified TCR beta CDR3 over 54 Vbeta and 13 Jbeta. One entry per CDR3 protein, called by TCRdb with MiXCR from the immunoSEQ multiplex PCR reads. The sample contains some 190,000 distinct CDR3 sequences, approximately 93% of which appear only once. This CDR3 is 12 amino acids long. The germline CDR1 and CDR2 sequences are SEHNR and FQNEAQ (reference sequence). This sequence joins TRBV7-9 and TRBJ2-6; D is perhaps TRBD1 (6 bases). This receptor was obtained from a human donor in good health. The sequencing input was CD4+ T cells from PBMCs. CDR3 in DNA: TGTCAGACAGGCGAATCTCCCAACGTCCTGACTTTC. It translates to CQTGESPNVLTF.